This TCR beta chain is drawn from a study of breast tumors, draining lymph nodes, adjacent tissues (dated by TCRdb to 2016 to 2017). Regarding the complete study: TCR beta repertoires were compared across tumor, adjacent nontumor tissue and axillary lymph nodes obtained from breast cancer patients. The study aimed to assess the relationships and possible T-cell exchange between tumor, surrounding tissue and draining lymph node repertoires in human breast cancer.

As for this clonotype: There is no known antigen for this receptor. Base qualities are not provided; no much larger clone lies one nucleotide away.

Summary of the overall study and its limitations: The conclusion that tumor T cells originate in lymph nodes was presented as consistent with a hypothesis rather than as directly demonstrated. A scenario in which most tumor T cells derive from the lymph node and then expand within tumor tissue was judged to be consistent with the data. In luminal-like breast cancer, tumor and nontumor tissue repertoires resembled each other significantly more than in basal-like breast cancer. Tumor T-cell repertoires showed less diversity than lymph node repertoires and more diversity than nontumor tissue repertoires, and tumor T-cell repertoires showed preferential V and J gene usage.

The CDR3 has 19 amino acids, counting the end cysteine and phenylalanine. Only the CDR3 DNA stays, 57 bases, in frame from base 1. V and J are trimmed by 0 bases and 0 bases, and the gene matches miss 8 bases of the junction. The germline V gene (reference sequence) supplies CDR1 LNHNV and CDR2 YYDKDF. The data were produced on an Illumina HiSeq 2000. Multiplex PCR amplification was used to build the TCR beta chain libraries. High-throughput sequencing was used to analyze the amplified TCR beta chain products. The public reads were quality trimmed at Q25 with fastp and then assembled into clones with MiXCR by TCRdb, keeping productive beta chains. Identical CDR3 proteins give one entry, which carries the most common genes and DNA. The sample table shows tens of thousands of distinct CDR3 sequences, and around 60% are seen once. Approximately 18% of the sample is held by the ten biggest clonotypes.

Sequencing used breast tumor tissue. This clonotype originated in a female donor with breast cancer. Some clones in this sample may be carry-over from other donors' samples. The sequence links TRBV15 to TRBJ2-6, with 7 bases aligning to TRBD1. CDR3 sequence: CATSRDLRTGFSGANVLTF. The nucleotides read TGTGCCACCAGCAGAGATCTCCGGACAGGATTCTCTGGGGCCAACGTCCTGACTTTC.